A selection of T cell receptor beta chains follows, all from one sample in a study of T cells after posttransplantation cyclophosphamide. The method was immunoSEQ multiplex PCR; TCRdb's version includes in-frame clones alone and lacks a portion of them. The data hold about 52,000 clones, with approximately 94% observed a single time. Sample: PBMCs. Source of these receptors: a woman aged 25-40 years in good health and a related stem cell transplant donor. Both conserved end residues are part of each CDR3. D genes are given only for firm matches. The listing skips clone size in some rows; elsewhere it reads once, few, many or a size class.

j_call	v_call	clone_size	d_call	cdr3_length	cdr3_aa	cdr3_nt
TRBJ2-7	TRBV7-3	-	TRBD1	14	CASSLAGGTYEQYF	TGTGCCAGCAGCTTAGCAGGGGGCACCTACGAGCAGTACTTC
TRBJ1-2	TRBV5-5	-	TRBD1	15	CASSLDRGRSYGYTF	TGTGCCAGCAGCTTGGACAGGGGGCGCTCCTATGGCTACACCTTC
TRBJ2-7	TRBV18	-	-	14	CASSPFKGAYEQYF	TGTGCCAGCTCACCCTTTAAGGGGGCCTACGAGCAGTACTTC
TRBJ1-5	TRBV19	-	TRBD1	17	CASSISSGTGTHQPQHF	TGTGCCAGTAGCATCTCCTCCGGGACAGGGACGCATCAGCCCCAGCATTTT
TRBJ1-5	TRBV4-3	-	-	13	CASSRNREQPQHF	TGCGCCAGCAGCCGAAACAGGGAACAGCCCCAGCATTTT
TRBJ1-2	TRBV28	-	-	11	CASNRGYGYTF	TGTGCCAGCAATCGCGGCTATGGCTACACCTTC
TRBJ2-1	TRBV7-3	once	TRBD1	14	CASSLRGLYNEQFF	TGTGCCAGCAGCCTGAGGGGGCTCTACAATGAGCAGTTCTTC
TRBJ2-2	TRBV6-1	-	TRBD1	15	CASGPGTGDAGELFF	TGTGCCAGCGGACCCGGGACAGGGGATGCCGGGGAGCTGTTTTTT
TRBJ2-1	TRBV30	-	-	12	CAWSPSSNEQFF	TGTGCCTGGAGTCCGTCGTCGAATGAGCAGTTCTTC
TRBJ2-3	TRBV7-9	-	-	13	CASGTGSTDTQYF	TGTGCCAGCGGCACAGGGAGCACAGATACGCAGTATTTT
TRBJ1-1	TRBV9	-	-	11	CASSRDTEAFF	TGTGCCAGCAGTCGGGACACTGAAGCTTTCTTT
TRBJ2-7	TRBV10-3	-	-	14	CAISVDRSSYEQYF	TGTGCCATCAGTGTTGACAGGTCTTCCTACGAGCAGTACTTC
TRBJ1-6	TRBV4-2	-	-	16	CASSPAAGAVGSPLHF	TGTGCCAGCAGCCCGGCGGCGGGGGCAGTTGGTTCACCCCTCCACTTT
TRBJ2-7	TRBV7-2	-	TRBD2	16	CASSLAPGLGSYEQYF	TGTGCCAGCAGCTTAGCCCCTGGACTAGGGTCCTACGAGCAGTACTTC
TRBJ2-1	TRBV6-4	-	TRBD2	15	CASTPGTSGADEQFF	TGTGCCAGCACCCCCGGGACTAGCGGGGCAGATGAGCAGTTCTTC
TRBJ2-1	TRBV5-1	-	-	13	CASSAGPYNEQFF	TGCGCCAGCAGCGCGGGCCCATACAATGAGCAGTTCTTC
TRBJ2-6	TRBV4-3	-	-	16	CASSQDRRAGANVLTF	TGCGCCAGCAGCCAAGATAGGCGGGCTGGGGCCAACGTCCTGACTTTC
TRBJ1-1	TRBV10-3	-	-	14	CAISSITGYTEAFF	TGTGCCATCAGTTCTATTACAGGATACACTGAAGCTTTCTTT
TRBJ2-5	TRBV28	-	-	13	CASSFPVQETQYF	TGTGCCAGCAGTTTCCCCGTACAAGAGACCCAGTACTTC
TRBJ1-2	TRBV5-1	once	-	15	CASSPLEGPFYGYTF	TGCGCCAGCAGCCCCCTCGAGGGCCCATTCTATGGCTACACCTTC
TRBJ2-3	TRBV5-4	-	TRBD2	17	CASSLGTSGGYTDTQYF	TGTGCCAGCAGCTTGGGGACTAGCGGGGGCTACACAGATACGCAGTATTTT
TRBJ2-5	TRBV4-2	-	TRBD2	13	CASSQDSGETQYF	TGTGCCAGCAGCCAAGATAGCGGGGAGACCCAGTACTTC
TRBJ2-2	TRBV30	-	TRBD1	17	CAWGGTGGARDTGELFF	TGTGCCTGGGGGGGGACAGGGGGCGCCCGGGACACCGGGGAGCTGTTTTTT
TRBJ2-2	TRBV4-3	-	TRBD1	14	CASSLPGGIGELFF	TGCGCCAGCAGCCTGCCAGGGGGTATCGGGGAGCTGTTTTTT
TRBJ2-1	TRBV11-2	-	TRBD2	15	CASSLLASGGIEQFF	TGTGCCAGCAGCTTACTGGCTAGCGGGGGGATTGAGCAGTTCTTC
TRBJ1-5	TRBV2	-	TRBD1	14	CASSGTGVEQPQHF	TGTGCCAGCAGTGGGACAGGGGTGGAACAGCCCCAGCATTTT
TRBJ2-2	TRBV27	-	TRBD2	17	CASSLIGASGDTGELFF	TGTGCCAGCAGTTTAATCGGGGCTAGCGGGGACACCGGGGAGCTGTTTTTT
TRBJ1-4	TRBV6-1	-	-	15	CASSVLSVTNEKLFF	TGTGCCAGCAGTGTTCTATCGGTGACTAATGAAAAACTGTTTTTT
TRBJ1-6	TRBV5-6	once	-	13	CASSWTANSPLHF	TGTGCCAGCAGCTGGACAGCTAATTCACCCCTCCACTTT
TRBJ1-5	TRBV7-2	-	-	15	CASTRTAGSTQPQHF	TGTGCCAGCACCCGCACGGCAGGGTCAACTCAGCCCCAGCATTTT
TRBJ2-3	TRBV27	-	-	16	CASSFLKTGGTDTQYF	TGTGCCAGCAGTTTCTTAAAGACAGGAGGCACAGATACGCAGTATTTT
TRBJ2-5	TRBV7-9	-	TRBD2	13	CASSRGDQETQYF	TGTGCCAGCAGTCGGGGGGACCAAGAGACCCAGTACTTC
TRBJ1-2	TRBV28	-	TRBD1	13	CASSNRGRGGYTF	TGTGCCAGCAGTAACAGGGGGCGCGGAGGCTACACCTTC
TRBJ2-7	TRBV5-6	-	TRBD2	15	CASSPSGGGRYEQYF	TGTGCCAGCAGCCCCTCGGGGGGGGGCAGGTACGAGCAGTACTTC
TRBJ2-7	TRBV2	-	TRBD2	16	CASTEGLAGDTYEQYF	TGTGCCAGCACCGAGGGGCTAGCGGGGGATACCTACGAGCAGTACTTC
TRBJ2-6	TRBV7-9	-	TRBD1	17	CASSSGQGAPGANVLTF	TGTGCCAGCAGCTCCGGACAGGGGGCGCCTGGGGCCAACGTCCTGACTTTC
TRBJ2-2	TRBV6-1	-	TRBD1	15	CASSPDRVGTGELFF	TGTGCCAGCAGTCCAGACAGGGTAGGCACCGGGGAGCTGTTTTTT
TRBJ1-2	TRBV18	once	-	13	CASSPSGRNGYTF	TGTGCCAGCTCACCGTCAGGGAGGAACGGCTACACCTTC
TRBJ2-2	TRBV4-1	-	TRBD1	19	CASSQGQGPLGPNTGELFF	TGCGCCAGCAGCCAAGGACAGGGACCCCTAGGCCCGAACACCGGGGAGCTGTTTTTT
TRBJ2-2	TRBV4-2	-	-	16	CASSQELAGNTGELFF	TGTGCCAGCAGCCAAGAGCTGGCAGGGAACACCGGGGAGCTGTTTTTT
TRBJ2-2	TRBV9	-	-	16	CASSLRGDLDTGELFF	TGTGCCAGCAGCTTGCGCGGGGACCTAGACACCGGGGAGCTGTTTTTT
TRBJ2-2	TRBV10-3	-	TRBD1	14	CAISERGRDGELFF	TGTGCCATCAGTGAAAGGGGGCGCGACGGGGAGCTGTTTTTT